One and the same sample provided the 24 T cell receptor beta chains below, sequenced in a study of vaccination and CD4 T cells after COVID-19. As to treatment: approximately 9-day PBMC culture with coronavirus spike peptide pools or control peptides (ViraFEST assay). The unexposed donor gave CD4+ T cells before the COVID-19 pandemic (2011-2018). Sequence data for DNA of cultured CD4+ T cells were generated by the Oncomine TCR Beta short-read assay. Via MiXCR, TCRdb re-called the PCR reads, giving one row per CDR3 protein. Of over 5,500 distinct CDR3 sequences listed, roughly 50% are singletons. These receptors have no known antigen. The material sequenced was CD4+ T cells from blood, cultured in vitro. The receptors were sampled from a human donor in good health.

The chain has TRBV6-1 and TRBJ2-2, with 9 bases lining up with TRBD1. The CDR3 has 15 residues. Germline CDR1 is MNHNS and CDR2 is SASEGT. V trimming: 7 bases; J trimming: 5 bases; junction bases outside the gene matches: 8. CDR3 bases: TGTGCCAGCACCTCGACAGGGGGGAGTACCGGGGAGCTGTTTTTT. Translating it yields CASTSTGGSTGELFF.

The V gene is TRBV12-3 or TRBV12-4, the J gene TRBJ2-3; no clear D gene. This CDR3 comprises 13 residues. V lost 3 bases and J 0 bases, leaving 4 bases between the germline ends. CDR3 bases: TGTGCCAGCAGTTTGGGTAGCACAGATACGCAGTATTTT. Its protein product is CASSLGSTDTQYF.

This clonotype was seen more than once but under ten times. The CDR3 sequence: CASSLRAGSYNEQFF. The CDR3 DNA is TGTGCCAGCAGCTTAAGAGCGGGATCCTACAATGAGCAGTTCTTC. V gene TRBV7-9 combines with J gene TRBJ2-1; 7 bases align to TRBD2. Per the germline V gene, CDR1 is SEHNR and CDR2 is FQNEAQ (reference sequence). The CDR3 is 15 amino acids. V shed 2 bases, J shed 1 base, and the junction held 2 bases outside the gene matches. Combining the CDR3 with reference TRBV7-9 and TRBJ2-1 gives the whole variable domain DTGVSQNPRHKITKRGQNVTFRCDPISEHNRLYWYRQTLGQGPEFLTYFQNEAQLEKSRLLSDRFSAERPKGSFSTLEIQRTEQGDSAMYLCASSLRAGSYNEQFFGPGTRLTVL.

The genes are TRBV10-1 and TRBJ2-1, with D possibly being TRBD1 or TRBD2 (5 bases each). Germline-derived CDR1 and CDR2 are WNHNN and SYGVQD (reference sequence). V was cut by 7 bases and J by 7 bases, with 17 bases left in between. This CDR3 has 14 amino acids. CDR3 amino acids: CASKSGIGTNEQFF. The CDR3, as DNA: TGCGCCAGCAAATCAGGGATAGGGACGAATGAGCAGTTCTTC.

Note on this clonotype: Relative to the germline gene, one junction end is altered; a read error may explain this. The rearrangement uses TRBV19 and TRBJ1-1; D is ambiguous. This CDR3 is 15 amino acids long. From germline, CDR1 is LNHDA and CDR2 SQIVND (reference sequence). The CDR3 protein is CASSIPGGMNIEAFF. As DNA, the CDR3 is TGTGCCAGTAGTATACCGGGCGGGATGAACATTGAAGCTTTCTTT.

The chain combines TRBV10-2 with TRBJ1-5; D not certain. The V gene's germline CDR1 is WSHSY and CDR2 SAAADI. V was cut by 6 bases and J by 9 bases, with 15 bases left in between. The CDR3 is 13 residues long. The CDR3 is CASSHVGQMPQHF. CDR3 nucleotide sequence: TGCGCCAGCAGCCACGTTGGGCAAATGCCCCAGCATTTT.

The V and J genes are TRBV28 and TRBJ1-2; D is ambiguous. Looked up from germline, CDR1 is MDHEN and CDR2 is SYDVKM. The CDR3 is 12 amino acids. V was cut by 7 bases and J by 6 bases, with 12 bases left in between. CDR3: CASTRPPDGYTF. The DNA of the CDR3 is TGTGCCAGCACCCGCCCCCCAGATGGCTACACCTTC.

The CDR3 is CASSESPLAGVTGELFF. DNA for the CDR3: TGTGCCAGCAGTGAAAGCCCACTAGCGGGGGTGACCGGGGAGCTGTTTTTT. This chain links TRBV6-1 with TRBJ2-2, with 11 nucleotides matching TRBD2. Trimming took 2 bases from V and 5 from J; bases not matched to a gene: 7. Germline values: CDR1 MNHNS, CDR2 SASEGT. The CDR3 runs to 17 residues.

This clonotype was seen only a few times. CDR3 sequence: CASSVVSGVSNEQFF. CDR3 nucleotide sequence: TGCGCCAGCAGTGTAGTGTCGGGGGTGAGCAATGAGCAGTTCTTC. The J gene is TRBJ2-1, the V gene TRBV10-1, with a weak D call TRBD2 (6 bases). CDR1 is WNHNN and CDR2 is SYGVQD in the germline V gene (reference sequence). V was shortened by 4 bases and J by 6 bases, with 16 bases between the two germline ends. The CDR3 loop spans 15 amino acids.

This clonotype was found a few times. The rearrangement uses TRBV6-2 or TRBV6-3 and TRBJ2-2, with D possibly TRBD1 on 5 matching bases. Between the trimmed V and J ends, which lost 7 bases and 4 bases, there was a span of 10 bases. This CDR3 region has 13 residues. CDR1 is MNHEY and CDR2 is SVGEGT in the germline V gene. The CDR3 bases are TGTGCCAGCACCCAGGGCGGCACCGGGGAGCTGTTTTTT. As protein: CASTQGGTGELFF.

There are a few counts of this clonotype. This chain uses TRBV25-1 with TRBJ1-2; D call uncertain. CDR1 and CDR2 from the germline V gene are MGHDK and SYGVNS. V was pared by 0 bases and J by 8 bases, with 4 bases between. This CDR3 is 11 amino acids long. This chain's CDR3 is CASSEYAGYTF. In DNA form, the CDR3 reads TGTGCCAGCAGTGAATACGCAGGCTACACCTTC.

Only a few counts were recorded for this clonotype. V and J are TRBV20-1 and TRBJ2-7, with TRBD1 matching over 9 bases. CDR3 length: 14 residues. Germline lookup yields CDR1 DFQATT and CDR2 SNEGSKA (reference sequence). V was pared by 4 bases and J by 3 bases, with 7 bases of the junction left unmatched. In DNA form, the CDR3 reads TGCAGTGCTACGGGACAGGGAGTAATCTACGAGCAGTACTTC. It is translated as CSATGQGVIYEQYF.

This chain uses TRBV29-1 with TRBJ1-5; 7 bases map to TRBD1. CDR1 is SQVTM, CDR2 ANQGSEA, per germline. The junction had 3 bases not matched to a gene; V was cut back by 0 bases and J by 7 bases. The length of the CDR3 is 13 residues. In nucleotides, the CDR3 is TGCAGCGTTGAAGAAGGCAGGGGGCAGCCCCAGCATTTT. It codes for CSVEEGRGQPQHF.

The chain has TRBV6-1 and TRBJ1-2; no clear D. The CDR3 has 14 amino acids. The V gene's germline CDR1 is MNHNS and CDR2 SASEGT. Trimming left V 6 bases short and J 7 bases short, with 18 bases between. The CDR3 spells CASSDTSPGSGYTF. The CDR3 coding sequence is TGTGCCAGCAGCGACACATCTCCCGGCAGTGGCTACACCTTC.

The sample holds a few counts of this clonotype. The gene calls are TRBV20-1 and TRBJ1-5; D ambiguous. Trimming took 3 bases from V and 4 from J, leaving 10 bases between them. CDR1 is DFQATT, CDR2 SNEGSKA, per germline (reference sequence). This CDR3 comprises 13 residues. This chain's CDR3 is CSASSGNNQPQHF. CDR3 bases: TGCAGTGCTAGTAGCGGGAATAATCAGCCCCAGCATTTT.

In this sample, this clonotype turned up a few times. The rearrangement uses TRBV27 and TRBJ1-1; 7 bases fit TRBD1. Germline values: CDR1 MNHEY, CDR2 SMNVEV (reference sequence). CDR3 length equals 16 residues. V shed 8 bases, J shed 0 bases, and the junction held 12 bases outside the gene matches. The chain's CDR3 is CASYSWTGVMNTEAFF. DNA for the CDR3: TGTGCCAGCTATTCCTGGACAGGTGTTATGAACACTGAAGCTTTCTTT.

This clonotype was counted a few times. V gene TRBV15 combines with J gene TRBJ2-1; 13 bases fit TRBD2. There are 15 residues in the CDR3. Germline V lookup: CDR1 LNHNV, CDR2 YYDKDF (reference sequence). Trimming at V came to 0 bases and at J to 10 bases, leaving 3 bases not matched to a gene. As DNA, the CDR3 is TGTGCCACCAGCAGAGATCCGGGACTAGCGGGGGAGCAGTTCTTC. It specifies CATSRDPGLAGEQFF. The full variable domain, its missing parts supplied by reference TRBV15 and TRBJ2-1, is DAMVIQNPRYQVTQFGKPVTLSCSQTLNHNVMYWYQQKSSQAPKLLFHYYDKDFNNEADTPDNFQSRRPNTSFCFLDIRSPGLGDTAMYLCATSRDPGLAGEQFFGPGTRLTVL.

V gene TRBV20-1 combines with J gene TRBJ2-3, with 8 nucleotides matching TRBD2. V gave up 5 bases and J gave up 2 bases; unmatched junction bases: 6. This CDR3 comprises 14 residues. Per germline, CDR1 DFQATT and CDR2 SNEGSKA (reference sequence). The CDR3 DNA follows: TGCAGTGCTTCAACGGGACTAGTCACAGATACGCAGTATTTT. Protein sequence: CSASTGLVTDTQYF.

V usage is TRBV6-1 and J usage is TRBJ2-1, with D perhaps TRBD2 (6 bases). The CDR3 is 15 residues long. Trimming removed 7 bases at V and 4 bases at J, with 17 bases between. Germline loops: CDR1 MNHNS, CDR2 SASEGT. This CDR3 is CASISRAGWYNEQFF. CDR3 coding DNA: TGTGCCAGCATATCTAGGGCGGGGTGGTACAATGAGCAGTTCTTC.

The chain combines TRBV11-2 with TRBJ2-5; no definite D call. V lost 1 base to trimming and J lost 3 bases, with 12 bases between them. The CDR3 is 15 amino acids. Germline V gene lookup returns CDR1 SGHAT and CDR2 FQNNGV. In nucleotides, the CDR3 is TGTGCCAGCAGCTTAGGAATGAGAGGAGAAGAGACCCAGTACTTC. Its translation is CASSLGMRGEETQYF.

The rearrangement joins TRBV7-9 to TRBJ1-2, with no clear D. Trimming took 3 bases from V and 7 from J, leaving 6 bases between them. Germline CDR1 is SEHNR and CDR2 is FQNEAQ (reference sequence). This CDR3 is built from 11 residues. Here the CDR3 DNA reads TGTGCCAGCAGCTTGCGGGGTGGCTACACCTTC. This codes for CASSLRGGYTF.

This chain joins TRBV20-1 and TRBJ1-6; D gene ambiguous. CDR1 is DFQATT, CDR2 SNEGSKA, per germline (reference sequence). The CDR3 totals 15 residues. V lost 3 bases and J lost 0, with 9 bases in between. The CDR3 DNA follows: TGCAGTGCTAGCGACAAACCCTCCTATAATTCACCCCTCCACTTT. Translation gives CSASDKPSYNSPLHF.

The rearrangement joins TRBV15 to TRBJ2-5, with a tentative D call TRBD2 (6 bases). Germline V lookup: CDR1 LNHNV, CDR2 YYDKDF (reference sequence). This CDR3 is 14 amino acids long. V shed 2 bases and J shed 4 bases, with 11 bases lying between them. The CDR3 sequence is CATSRSGGGETQYF. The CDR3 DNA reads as TGTGCCACCAGCAGATCTGGGGGAGGAGAGACCCAGTACTTC.

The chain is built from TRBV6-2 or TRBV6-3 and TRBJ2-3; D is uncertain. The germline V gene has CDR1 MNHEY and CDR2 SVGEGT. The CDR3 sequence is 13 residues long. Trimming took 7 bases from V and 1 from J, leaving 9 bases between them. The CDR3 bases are TGTGCCAGCAACCCCGACGGCACAGATACGCAGTATTTT. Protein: CASNPDGTDTQYF.